Listed below are T cell receptor beta chains from one sample, sequenced in a study of blood T cell repertoires in COVID-19. Here immunoSEQ multiplex PCR was the method, and the copy in TCRdb shows in-frame clones only, minus some. The sample has tens of thousands of clones, around 69% seen once. Specimen: peripheral blood. The receptor set was obtained from a man between 65 and 85 years old with active or convalescent COVID-19. Each CDR3 is given with its conserved first and last residue. The D gene is left open where the match is weak. Clone size is not always given. Where it is, it says once, few, many or a class for expanded clones.

V gene	D gene	J gene	clone size	CDR3 protein	CDR3 DNA
TRBV5-1	TRBD1	TRBJ1-6	NA	CASSSDRAPSPLHF	TGCGCCAGCAGTAGTGACAGGGCTCCATCACCCCTCCACTTT
TRBV28	TRBD1	TRBJ1-2	NA	CASTVPGDRDHYGYTF	TGTGCCAGCACCGTACCCGGGGACAGGGACCACTATGGCTACACCTTC
TRBV10-2	TRBD1	TRBJ1-6	few	CASSDTTGDNSPLHF	TGCGCCAGCAGTGATACGACAGGGGATAATTCACCCCTCCACTTT
TRBV6-5	TRBD1	TRBJ2-5	NA	CASRGTGGVETQYF	TGTGCCAGCAGGGGGACAGGGGGTGTTGAGACCCAGTACTTC
TRBV28	NA	TRBJ1-1	NA	CASSGGPNTEAFF	TGTGCCAGCAGCGGAGGCCCGAACACTGAAGCTTTCTTT
TRBV4-2	NA	TRBJ2-5	NA	CASSQFPRPTIQGCSNWHAPGVYF	TGTGCCAGCAGCCAATTCCCGCGCCCAACTATTCAGGGTTGCTCCAATTGGCATGCTCCAGGCGTGTACTTC
TRBV7-6	NA	TRBJ2-3	NA	CASSLGVGGSTDTQYF	TGTGCCAGCAGCTTAGGCGTCGGGGGTAGCACAGATACGCAGTATTTT
TRBV11-3	NA	TRBJ2-1	NA	CASSEGGEQFF	TGTGCCAGCAGCGAAGGGGGTGAGCAGTTCTTC
TRBV2	NA	TRBJ2-2	NA	CASSVERLNTGELFF	TGTGCCAGCAGTGTCGAGCGCCTGAACACCGGGGAGCTGTTTTTT
TRBV5-1	TRBD1	TRBJ2-2	NA	CASSEGQENTGELFF	TGCGCCAGCAGCGAAGGACAGGAGAACACCGGGGAGCTGTTTTTT
TRBV28	NA	TRBJ1-2	once	CASSQPGANYGYTF	TGTGCCAGCAGCCAACCGGGGGCTAACTATGGCTACACCTTC
TRBV28	TRBD1	TRBJ1-5	NA	CASRGPGQGISNQPQHF	TGTGCCAGCAGAGGGCCGGGACAGGGTATAAGCAATCAGCCCCAGCATTTT
TRBV6-2/TRBV6-3	NA	TRBJ2-6	NA	CASSTTGGGANVLTF	TGTGCCAGCAGTACCACCGGGGGTGGGGCCAACGTCCTGACTTTC
TRBV3-1/TRBV3-2	TRBD2	TRBJ2-4	NA	CASSQVAGGVQYF	TGTGCCAGCAGCCAAGTAGCGGGGGGGGTTCAGTACTTC
TRBV28	TRBD2	TRBJ2-7	few	CASSTSGGALYEQYF	TGTGCCAGCAGTACGAGCGGGGGGGCCTTGTACGAGCAGTACTTC
TRBV11-2	TRBD1	TRBJ1-2	few	CASSLVSGQGGGYTF	TGTGCCAGCAGCTTAGTCTCGGGACAGGGAGGTGGCTACACCTTC
TRBV5-1	NA	TRBJ2-7	many	CASSYSDAYEQYF	TGCGCCAGCAGTTATAGCGATGCTTACGAGCAGTACTTC
TRBV28	NA	TRBJ1-6	NA	CASSFVILQGANSPLHF	TGTGCCAGCAGTTTCGTCATTTTACAGGGCGCTAATTCACCCCTCCACTTT
TRBV5-1	NA	TRBJ1-2	NA	CASSWGGGWRAGRSYGYTF	TGCGCCAGCAGCTGGGGGGGCGGTTGGCGGGCGGGTCGTTCCTATGGCTACACCTTC
TRBV7-6	NA	TRBJ1-6	NA	CASSLAEGNSPLHF	TGTGCCAGCAGCTTAGCTGAGGGTAATTCACCCCTCCACTTT
TRBV3-1/TRBV3-2	NA	TRBJ1-5	NA	CASSQDPGSQPQHF	TGTGCCAGCAGCCAAGATCCGGGGTCTCAGCCCCAGCATTTT
TRBV2	NA	TRBJ2-5	few	CASSDSGLGETQYF	TGTGCCAGCAGTGACAGCGGCTTGGGGGAGACCCAGTACTTC
TRBV5-1	TRBD1	TRBJ2-5	NA	CASSTGTEETQYF	TGCGCCAGCAGCACGGGGACAGAAGAGACCCAGTACTTC
TRBV12-3/TRBV12-4	NA	TRBJ2-5	NA	CASTTLNGGTQYF	TGTGCCAGCACCACCCTAAACGGCGGGACCCAGTACTTC
TRBV19	NA	TRBJ1-1	NA	CASSMAGSRGRTEAFF	TGTGCCAGTAGTATGGCCGGGAGCCGGGGGAGGACTGAAGCTTTCTTT
TRBV4-1	TRBD1	TRBJ1-2	many	CASTSNLDRGRRGYTF	TGCGCCAGCACTTCGAATCTGGACAGGGGACGACGTGGCTACACCTTC
TRBV30	NA	TRBJ1-1	NA	CAWRSGGMNTEAFF	TGTGCCTGGAGGTCTGGGGGCATGAACACTGAAGCTTTCTTT
TRBV2	NA	TRBJ2-3	once	CASSEGAPTDTQYF	TGTGCCAGCAGTGAGGGGGCTCCCACAGATACGCAGTATTTT
TRBV28	NA	TRBJ1-3	NA	CASHSGNTIYF	TGTGCCAGCCACTCTGGAAACACCATATATTTT
TRBV2	TRBD2	TRBJ2-1	NA	CASTPTSGGHNEQFF	TGTGCCAGCACCCCGACTAGCGGGGGGCACAATGAGCAGTTCTTC
TRBV30	NA	TRBJ1-5	NA	CAWTSGGNQPQHF	TGTGCCTGGACGTCGGGAGGGAATCAGCCCCAGCATTTT
TRBV28	NA	TRBJ2-5	NA	CASSAAEGPETQYF	TGTGCCAGCAGTGCCGCGGAGGGTCCAGAGACCCAGTACTTC
TRBV6-5	TRBD2	TRBJ2-2	NA	CAIAGNTGELFF	TGTGCCATAGCGGGGAACACCGGGGAGCTGTTTTTT
TRBV27	NA	TRBJ2-5	NA	CASSLDLGRKTQYF	TGTGCCAGCAGTCTCGACCTAGGGAGGAAGACCCAGTACTTC
TRBV6-6	NA	TRBJ1-1	NA	CASSYSRANTEAFF	TGTGCCAGCAGTTACTCCAGGGCGAACACTGAAGCTTTCTTT
TRBV30	NA	TRBJ2-7	NA	CAWRDTGRRYEQYF	TGTGCCTGGAGGGACACAGGGAGAAGGTACGAGCAGTACTTC
TRBV11-3	TRBD2	TRBJ2-5	NA	CASSPSSSGGETQYF	TGTGCCAGCAGCCCATCTTCTAGCGGAGGGGAGACCCAGTACTTC